The entry below describes one T cell receptor (beta chain). Its specificity is unknown. The entry originates in a study of T cell responses to AZD1222 COVID-19 vaccine. The CDR3 contains 14 residues. The germline V gene has CDR1 SEHNR and CDR2 FQNEAQ (reference sequence). Trimming removed 5 bases from V and 5 bases from J, with 15 bases in between. The repertoire was sequenced with immunoSEQ multiplex PCR; TCRdb's copy has only in-frame clones and lacks some. Among some 130,000 clones listed, about four fifths were seen once. Study-level findings and limits: Vaccine-associated CD4 TCRs ranged over spike, dominating at 160-218 and 743-854. Following two doses of AZD1222, Spike-specific TCR breadth and depth rose. Nearly half of spike-specific TCRs reportedly go after variant regions that carry no mutations. Donors skewed white British and female; clonal diversity was possibly underestimated.

The chain employs TRBV7-9 and TRBJ2-5; D perhaps matches TRBD1 (6 bases). The clonotype comes from an adult in good health. Here the sequenced sample was peripheral blood, taken on day 0 of AZD1222 vaccination. CDR3 sequence: CASSPGWGRETQYF. The CDR3 DNA reads as TGTGCCAGCAGCCCCGGTTGGGGGCGGGAGACCCAGTACTTC.